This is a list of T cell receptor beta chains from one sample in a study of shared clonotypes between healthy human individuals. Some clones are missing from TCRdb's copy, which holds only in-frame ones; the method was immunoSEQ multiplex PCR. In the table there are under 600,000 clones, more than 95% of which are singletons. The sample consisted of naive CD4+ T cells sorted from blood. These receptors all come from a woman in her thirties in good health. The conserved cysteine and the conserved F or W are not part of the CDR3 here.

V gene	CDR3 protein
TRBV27	ASRTGHHSNQPQH
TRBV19	ASSRRVGSYNEQF
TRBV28	ASSFAGHFNQPQH
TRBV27	ASSLLSSPLH
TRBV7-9	ASSLEDGSLIDEQF
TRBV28	ASSSGTGYPGYT
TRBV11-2	ASSPVRGRWVYGYT
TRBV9	ASSVAQGVRY
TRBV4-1	ASSPAPVANYGYT
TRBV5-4	ASSLRASPNTQY
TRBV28	ASSLFFPGDRGLKQY
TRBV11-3	ASSPSGRRSYEQY
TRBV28	ASSLTGSEQY
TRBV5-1	ASSLGQGTGELF
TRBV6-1	ASSAGTVSYNEQF
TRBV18	ASSNPGQGLYEQY
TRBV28	ASSFVRELSYEQY
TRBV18	ASSVYLGQPQH
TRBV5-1	ASSLGAGPSSYNEQF
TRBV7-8	ASSFSETQY
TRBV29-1	SAQGAEETQY
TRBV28	ASSTTGYLMYQPQH
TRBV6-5	AGIKTNQPQH
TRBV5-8	ASSLEGRENNEQF
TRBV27	ASSSLAGKQF
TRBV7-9	ASSSQGGASSYNEQF
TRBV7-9	ASSLPGLAGSTDTQY
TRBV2	ASRATSGRGDTQY
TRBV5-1	ASSFSGDTQY
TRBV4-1	ASSQDRASGYNEQF
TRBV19	ASSRSGTNTGELF
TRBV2	AGGRQGAEAF
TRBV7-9	ASSLRTGETGELF
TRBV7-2	ASSFQGASREQY
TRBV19	ASSNLDRDYEQY
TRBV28	ASSEASDQETQY
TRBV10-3	AIKGVTNYGYT
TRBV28	ASLDGSSYEQY
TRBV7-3	ASSFNGDEQF
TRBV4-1	ASSQEVSVGTEAF
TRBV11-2	ASSLSGSSYNEQF
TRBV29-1	SVAIGTSGSNEQY
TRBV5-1	ASSIRTSGSTGELF
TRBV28	ASSQTGYYGYT
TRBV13	ASSLPSGNDNEQF
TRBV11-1	ASSSSQGLAGVQETQY
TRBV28	ASRTSGRAPETQY
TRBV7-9	ASSTRDIMVSPLH
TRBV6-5	ASSAGLRVNYGYT
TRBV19	ASSMWGGPEGAF
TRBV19	ASSPATNEKLF
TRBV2	ASSEMGQGTGYGYT
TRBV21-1	ASSKVAEGEGGSTDTQY
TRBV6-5	ASSKERQRSYEQY